This entry lists 10 T cell receptor beta chains sequenced from one sample in a study of control samples from healthy donors and cancer patients. Only in-frame clones appear in the TCRdb table, and some are missing; sequencing was by immunoSEQ multiplex PCR. The data show 150,000 or so clones, 93% seen once. The sequencing sample was made of blood. Receptor source: a man aged 18 to 30 in good health.

The gene calls are TRBV6-5 and TRBJ2-7, with 10 bases aligning to TRBD1. Germline V lookup: CDR1 MNHEY, CDR2 SVGAGI. This CDR3 has 15 residues. The J segment lost 5 bases and the V segment lost 5 bases, leaving 9 bases of the junction unmatched. Written as DNA, the CDR3 is TGTGCCAGCAGTCCGGGAGGGGACAGGGGCCACGAGCAGTACTTC. Translated: CASSPGGDRGHEQYF.

On this clone: Additional DNA sequences in this sample encode the identical CDR3. The rearrangement links TRBV7-9 to TRBJ2-7; TRBD2 is a possible D gene (6 bases). V gave up 1 base and J gave up 6 bases, with 7 bases separating them. The CDR3 consists of 12 residues. CDR1 and CDR2 from the germline V gene are SEHNR and FQNEAQ (reference sequence). Written as DNA, the CDR3 is TGTGCCAGCAGCTTAGGGCGGGGCGAGCAGTACTTC. Translating gives CASSLGRGEQYF.

This clone was detected once. CDR3 amino acids: CASSRMTSGSYNEQFF. CDR3 sequence (DNA): TGTGCCAGCAGCCGGATGACTAGCGGCTCCTACAATGAGCAGTTCTTC. The J gene is TRBJ2-1, the V gene TRBV14, with 9 bases aligning to TRBD2. The V segment lost 4 bases and the J segment 0 bases; nucleotides outside the gene matches: 4. The CDR3 has 16 residues. Germline assignment: CDR1 SGHDN and CDR2 FVKESK.

The chain uses TRBV4-2 and TRBJ1-2, with 8 bases fitting TRBD1. Unmatched junction bases numbered 15, after V lost 5 bases and J lost 7 bases. From germline, CDR1 is LGHNA and CDR2 YNFKEQ. The CDR3 consists of 16 residues. CDR3 sequence (DNA): TGTGCCAGCAGCAAACCCAAGGACAGGGTAGACACTGGCTACACCTTC. Protein sequence: CASSKPKDRVDTGYTF.

This clone was recorded only once. V gene TRBV27 combines with J gene TRBJ1-3; a weak D match, TRBD1 (5 bases). This CDR3 has 14 amino acids. Germline V gene lookup returns CDR1 MNHEY and CDR2 SMNVEV (reference sequence). V was clipped by 3 bases and J by 6 bases, with 12 bases between them. The CDR3 DNA reads as TGTGCCAGCAGTTTCGGGGGAAAGGAAAACACCATATATTTT. This encodes CASSFGGKENTIYF.

This chain connects TRBV13 to TRBJ2-7, with 9 bases matching TRBD2. The CDR3 consists of 15 residues. Trimming cost V 3 bases and J 5 bases; bases outside gene matches: 8. CDR1 is PRHDT, CDR2 FYEKMQ, per germline (reference sequence). DNA of the CDR3: TGTGCCAGCAGCTTGAGTCAGCGGGAGGACCACGAGCAGTACTTC. It encodes CASSLSQREDHEQYF.

The chain is built from TRBV9 and TRBJ2-7; D possibly matches TRBD1 or TRBD2 (5 bases each). The CDR3 totals 16 residues. Trimming cost V 2 bases and J 5 bases, with 20 bases left between them. CDR1 and CDR2 (germline): SGDLS, YYNGEE. The CDR3 bases are TGTGCCAGCAGCGTCGTCGTCGGGGCTAACGGGGACGAGCAGTACTTC. Amino acids: CASSVVVGANGDEQYF.

The chain carries TRBV29-1 and TRBJ1-5; no definite D call. CDR1 is SQVTM, CDR2 ANQGSEA, per germline. The V gene lost 7 bases and the J gene lost 5 bases, with 15 bases spanning the gap. The CDR3 totals 13 residues. CDR3 DNA sequence: TGCAGCGCCTTCGCGGGGAAGGATCAGCCCCAGCATTTT. It is translated as CSAFAGKDQPQHF.

The chain couples TRBV7-8 to TRBJ2-1; possibly TRBD1 for D (6 bases). Trimming stripped 8 bases from V and 5 bases from J, with 16 bases between. CDR1 is SGHVS and CDR2 is FQNEAQ in the germline V gene. The CDR3 is 14 amino acids. CDR3 bases: TGTGCCAGCGCTAGCAGGTGGGGGCACAATGAGCAGTTCTTC. Translating it yields CASASRWGHNEQFF.

V and J are TRBV7-9 and TRBJ2-1, with 10 bases aligning to TRBD2. The germline CDR1 and CDR2 sequences are SEHNR and FQNEAQ (reference sequence). This CDR3 has 16 residues. V trimming: 3 bases; J trimming: 9 bases; junction bases outside the gene matches: 11. The CDR3 sequence is CASSFTSGIFVGEQFF. The CDR3 DNA is TGTGCCAGCAGCTTCACTAGCGGGATTTTCGTGGGTGAGCAGTTCTTC.